A single sample gave rise to the 19 T cell receptor beta chains below, sequenced in a study of cytomegalovirus exposure and HLA in healthy donors. A multiplex PCR was run with 60 Vbeta primers and 13 Jbeta primers. Data came from immunoSEQ multiplex PCR; TCRdb stores just in-frame clones and leaves some out. The sample includes about 190,000 clones, about four fifths of them seen just once. Specimen: PBMCs. The receptors shown here come from a man in his late teens or twenties in good health and CMV-seronegative.

The rearrangement uses TRBV15 and TRBJ2-3; TRBD2 is a possible D gene (6 bases). V was pared by 2 bases and J by 1 base, with 13 bases between. The CDR3 runs to 16 residues. Looked up from germline, CDR1 is LNHNV and CDR2 is YYDKDF (reference sequence). CDR3 DNA sequence: TGTGCCACCAGCAGATTATCGTCTAGCGGCACAGATACGCAGTATTTT. Translation: CATSRLSSSGTDTQYF.

This chain connects TRBV4-1 to TRBJ2-7, with a weak D call TRBD1 (8 bases). The V gene lost 0 bases and the J gene lost 1 base, with 13 bases spanning the gap. This CDR3 comprises 16 residues. The V gene's germline CDR1 is MGHRA and CDR2 YSYEKL. The CDR3, as DNA: TGCGCCAGCAGCCAAGATACAGGGGGGGGGTCCTACGAGCAGTACTTC. Translated, it gives CASSQDTGGGSYEQYF.

The gene calls are TRBV5-6 and TRBJ2-5, with 8 bases matching TRBD2. CDR1 and CDR2 (germline): SGHDT, YYEEEE. The junction had 4 bases not matched to a gene; V was cut back by 1 base and J by 5 bases. The CDR3 runs 14 residues. The CDR3 DNA reads TGTGCCAGCAGCTTGAGCGGGAGTGGGGAGACCCAGTACTTC. This translates into CASSLSGSGETQYF.

V and J are TRBV19 and TRBJ1-1; TRBD1 aligns across 7 bases. The length of the CDR3 is 14 residues. Germline values: CDR1 LNHDA, CDR2 SQIVND (reference sequence). The junction had 6 bases not matched to a gene; V was cut back by 4 bases and J by 4 bases. Here the CDR3 reads CASSRTGVGTEAFF. As DNA, the CDR3 is TGTGCCAGTAGTAGAACAGGGGTAGGCACTGAAGCTTTCTTT. Full variable domain (rest looked up from reference TRBV19 and TRBJ1-1): DGGITQSPKYLFRKEGQNVTLSCEQNLNHDAMYWYRQDPGQGLRLIYYSQIVNDFQKGDIAEGYSVSREKKESFPLTVTSAQKNPTAFYLCASSRTGVGTEAFFGQGTRLTVV.

The chain carries TRBV7-3 and TRBJ2-1; D may be TRBD2 (6 bases). Germline lookup yields CDR1 SGHTA and CDR2 FQGTGA. Trimming cost V 5 bases and J 7 bases, with 18 bases left between them. The CDR3 sequence is 15 residues long. CDR3 sequence: CASSPSRAGRNEQFF. In DNA form, the CDR3 reads TGTGCCAGCAGCCCTTCGCGGGCAGGGAGGAATGAGCAGTTCTTC.

In this sample, this clone turned up a few times. Mismatch with germline at one junction end may stem from a read error. The rearrangement joins TRBV6-5 to TRBJ2-6; D is unclear. This CDR3 comprises 15 residues. The germline V gene encodes CDR1 MNHEY and CDR2 SVGAGI. The CDR3 sequence is CASSDSSSGANVLTF. CDR3 in DNA: TGTGCCAGCAGTGACTCTAGCTCTGGGGCCAACGTCCTGACTTTC.

CDR3 sequence (DNA): TGCGCCAGCAGCCAAGATCGTCAGGGATTCTCCTACAATGAGCAGTTCTTC. Amino acid sequence: CASSQDRQGFSYNEQFF. V and J are TRBV4-3 and TRBJ2-1; D perhaps matches TRBD1 (5 bases). Germline loops: CDR1 LGHNA, CDR2 YSLEER. The length of the CDR3 is 17 residues. The V gene lost 0 bases and the J gene lost 0 bases, with 12 bases spanning the gap.

The chain joins TRBV6-5 to TRBJ1-6; 8 bases line up with TRBD1. Germline assignment: CDR1 MNHEY and CDR2 SVGAGI. After removal of 5 bases from V and 10 bases from J, the junction contained 4 bases not matched to a gene. This CDR3 has 13 residues. The CDR3 sequence is CASSRQGTSPLHF. The CDR3 DNA is TGTGCCAGCAGTAGACAGGGGACCTCACCCCTCCACTTT.

The genes are TRBV5-4 and TRBJ2-1; 8 nucleotides agree with TRBD1. The CDR3 runs to 19 residues. V trimming: 3 bases; J trimming: 5 bases; junction bases outside the gene matches: 19. Germline CDR1 is SGHNT and CDR2 is YYREEE (reference sequence). The CDR3 sequence is CASSSDWTEWDRTNNEQFF. CDR3 nucleotides: TGTGCCAGCAGCTCTGATTGGACCGAGTGGGACAGGACGAACAATGAGCAGTTCTTC.

The V call is TRBV2, the J call TRBJ1-5, with 7 nucleotides matching TRBD1. Germline V gene data show CDR1 as SNHLY and CDR2 as FYNNEI. After removal of 10 bases from V and 0 bases from J, the junction contained 9 bases not matched to a gene. The CDR3 consists of 15 residues. CDR3 DNA sequence: TGTGCCACCTCTCGGACAGGTAATAGCAATCAGCCCCAGCATTTT. Translating gives CATSRTGNSNQPQHF.

This rearrangement joins TRBV13 to TRBJ2-7, with 9 nucleotides matching TRBD2. The CDR3 loop spans 15 amino acids. After removal of 4 bases from V and 4 bases from J, the junction contained 8 bases not matched to a gene. The V gene's germline CDR1 is PRHDT and CDR2 FYEKMQ (reference sequence). The CDR3 DNA is TGTGCCAGCAGCTCCCGGACTAGCGTAGGGTACGAGCAGTACTTC. Its translation is CASSSRTSVGYEQYF.

This sequence joins TRBV7-6 and TRBJ1-1, with 7 bases identical to TRBD1. This CDR3 is built from 15 residues. Germline V gene lookup returns CDR1 SGHVS and CDR2 FNYEAQ. V shed 5 bases and J 4 bases; nucleotides not matched to a gene: 10. CDR3 bases: TGTGCCAGCAGCGTCTCCGGGCCAGGGGGCACTGAAGCTTTCTTT. It encodes CASSVSGPGGTEAFF.

As concerns this clone: Compared with germline, one end of the junction differs, possibly owing to a read error. V and J are TRBV7-9 and TRBJ2-6; tentative D call: TRBD2 (5 bases). Looked up from germline, CDR1 is SEHNR and CDR2 is FQNEAQ (reference sequence). This CDR3 is built from 16 residues. The CDR3 reads CSSSPSRGSGANVLTF. In DNA, the CDR3 is TGTTCCAGCAGCCCTTCCCGCGGGTCTGGGGCCAACGTCCTGACTTTC.

The rearrangement joins TRBV21-1 to TRBJ2-5; the table calls TRBD1, which could not be checked here. TRBV21-1 is a known pseudogene. The length of the CDR3 is 12 residues. Written as DNA, the CDR3 is TGTGCCAGCTATCAGATACAAGAGACCCAGTACTTC. Amino acids: CASYQIQETQYF.

The rearrangement links TRBV5-3 to TRBJ1-2, with 7 bases identical to TRBD1. TRBV5-3 falls under the ORF class, with uncertain function. This CDR3 is 12 amino acids long. Trimming at V came to 4 bases and at J to 7 bases, leaving 4 bases not matched to a gene. The CDR3 here is CARSRDSTGYTF. The CDR3 region has the DNA TGTGCCAGAAGCCGGGACAGTACTGGCTACACCTTC.

The V and J genes are TRBV7-9 and TRBJ2-5; possible D gene TRBD2, 6 bases. Germline CDR1 and CDR2: SEHNR and FQNEAQ (reference sequence). The CDR3 has 14 residues. Trimming took 3 bases from V and 2 from J, leaving 10 bases between them. CDR3 in amino acids: CASSFGGDQETQYF. The CDR3 DNA reads as TGTGCCAGCAGCTTCGGGGGTGATCAAGAGACCCAGTACTTC.

The rearrangement joins TRBV7-9 to TRBJ1-2; D is perhaps TRBD1 (5 bases). The CDR3 has 13 amino acids. Trimming removed 9 bases from V and 3 bases from J, with 14 bases in between. Germline CDR1 and CDR2: SEHNR and FQNEAQ (reference sequence). The CDR3 region has the DNA TGTGCCAGTCTGCCGGAAGGGGACTATGGCTACACCTTC. As protein: CASLPEGDYGYTF.

This sequence joins TRBV7-6 and TRBJ2-7; 7 bases align to TRBD2. The CDR3 length is 14 residues. Germline V gene lookup returns CDR1 SGHVS and CDR2 FNYEAQ. After removal of 5 bases from V and 3 bases from J, the junction contained 7 bases not matched to a gene. CDR3: CASSLGLEGYEQYF. For the CDR3, the DNA is TGTGCCAGCAGCCTTGGACTAGAGGGCTACGAGCAGTACTTC.

This clone was found a few times. This rearrangement joins TRBV29-1 to TRBJ1-2, with TRBD1 as a possible D gene (6 bases). The V gene's germline CDR1 is SQVTM and CDR2 ANQGSEA. V was pared by 4 bases and J by 4 bases, with 10 bases between. The CDR3 length is 12 residues. This CDR3 is CSVAADSYGYTF. The CDR3 coding sequence is TGCAGCGTTGCCGCGGACAGCTATGGCTACACCTTC.